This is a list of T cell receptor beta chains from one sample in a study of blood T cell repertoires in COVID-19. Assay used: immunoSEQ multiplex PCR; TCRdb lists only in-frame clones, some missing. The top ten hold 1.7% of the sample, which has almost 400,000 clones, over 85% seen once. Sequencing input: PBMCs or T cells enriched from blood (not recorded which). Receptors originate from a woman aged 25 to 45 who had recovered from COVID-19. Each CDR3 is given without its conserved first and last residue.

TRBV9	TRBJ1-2	ASSTNRGGYGYT
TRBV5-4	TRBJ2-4	ASSFSTFLAKNIQY
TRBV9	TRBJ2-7	ASSIEGARYDEQY
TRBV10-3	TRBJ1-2	AISANRESSRGYT
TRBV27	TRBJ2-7	ASSFGLTYEQY
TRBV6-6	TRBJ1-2	ASSLRTRDINGYT
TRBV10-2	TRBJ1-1	ASSRGGNTEAF
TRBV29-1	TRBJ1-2	SVEGRTRNYGYT
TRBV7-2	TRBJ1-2	ASSSRQEGYGYT
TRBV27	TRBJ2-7	ASSPFLTGHEQY
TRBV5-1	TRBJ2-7	ASRPTGTGDTYEQY
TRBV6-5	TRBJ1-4	ATSYRLSTNEKLF
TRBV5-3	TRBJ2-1	ARSCTNERYNEQF
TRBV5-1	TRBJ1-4	ASSLEGQGFSNEKLF
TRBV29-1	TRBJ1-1	SARDSPTEAF
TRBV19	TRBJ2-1	ASKLTSGKTNEQF
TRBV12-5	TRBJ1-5	ASGLMGASQPQH
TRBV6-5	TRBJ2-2	ASSTLGAGTGELF
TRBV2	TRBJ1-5	ASSIAGVFDQPQH
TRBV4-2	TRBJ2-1	ASSRRLADEQF
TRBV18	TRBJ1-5	ASSHFVSRDSNQPQH